The 32 T cell receptor beta chains below were found in one sample sequenced in a study of blood T cells in healthy people across ages. The second PCR ran roughly 7 to 11 cycles with a sample-barcoded 5' primer and J-beta primers. TCRdb redid the calling of the 5' RACE reads with MiXCR, one entry per CDR3 protein. The sample lists about 670,000 distinct CDR3 sequences; 40% to 45% were seen once. Sequencing was done on a sample of blood. Source of these receptors: an older man in good health.

The rearrangement joins TRBV21-1 to TRBJ2-5. TRBV21-1 is recorded as a pseudogene. This CDR3 comprises 14 residues. The CDR3 nucleotides are TGTGCCAGCGAATGCCAGGGTATCCAAGAGACCCAGTACTTC. Amino acid sequence: CASECQGIQETQYF.

This clonotype was counted a few times. V usage is TRBV3-1 and J usage is TRBJ1-5; D not resolved. This CDR3 contains 15 residues. Deletions cut 2 bases from V and 5 bases from J, with 13 bases between. Germline V lookup: CDR1 LGHDT, CDR2 YNNKEL (reference sequence). The CDR3 coding sequence is TGTGCCAGCAGCCAAAGCGGCAGGAGGGATCAGCCCCAGCATTTT. Amino acid sequence: CASSQSGRRDQPQHF.

This clonotype was counted at least ten times. The J gene is TRBJ2-1, the V gene TRBV3-1; the D gene is possibly TRBD2 (5 bases). V gave up 11 bases and J gave up 7 bases, with 9 bases separating them. Germline V gene lookup returns CDR1 LGHDT and CDR2 YNNKEL (reference sequence). The CDR3 loop spans 10 amino acids. This CDR3 is CAATGNEQFF. Here the CDR3 DNA reads TGTGCCGCAACGGGGAATGAGCAGTTCTTC.

The J gene is TRBJ2-3, the V gene TRBV12-3 or TRBV12-4; 8 positions match TRBD2. The junction had 14 bases not matched to a gene; V was cut back by 10 bases and J by 8 bases. This CDR3 has 14 amino acids. The CDR3 here is CATERGGGLGTQYF. In DNA, the CDR3 is TGTGCCACTGAACGGGGGGGAGGTTTGGGTACGCAGTATTTT.

A few counts support this clonotype. V gene TRBV28 combines with J gene TRBJ2-7, with TRBD2 matching 9 bases. CDR1 and CDR2 from the germline V gene are MDHEN and SYDVKM. V dropped 10 bases and J dropped 2; count of bases not matched to a gene: 6. The CDR3 consists of 13 residues. The CDR3 DNA reads TGTGCCACCCTGACTAGCGGAACCTACGAGCAGTACTTC. Translation: CATLTSGTYEQYF.

The chain is built from TRBV4-1 and TRBJ2-5; D possibly matches TRBD1 or TRBD2 (6 bases each). V was trimmed by 1 base and J by 5 bases, leaving 14 bases between them. Germline lookup yields CDR1 MGHRA and CDR2 YSYEKL. The CDR3 has 15 residues. The CDR3 DNA reads as TGCGCCAGCAGCCAAGGAGCAGGGGCGGGGGAGACCCAGTACTTC. Translated, it gives CASSQGAGAGETQYF.

The sample holds a few counts of this clonotype. The chain carries TRBV6-2 or TRBV6-3 and TRBJ2-4, with 8 bases lining up with TRBD1. Germline loops: CDR1 MNHEY, CDR2 SVGEGT. The ends lost 10 bases at V and 9 bases at J; junction bases unmatched: 11. CDR3 length: 13 amino acids. CDR3 in amino acids: CATKRTGNGIQYF. CDR3 DNA sequence: TGTGCCACCAAAAGGACAGGGAATGGCATTCAGTACTTC.

V gene TRBV12-3 or TRBV12-4 combines with J gene TRBJ1-1; no firm D call. Trimming pared 2 bases from V and 1 base from J, leaving 11 bases between. The CDR3 is 15 residues long. In DNA form, the CDR3 reads TGTGCCAGCAGTTTATGGGTTGTCGGGAACACTGAAGCTTTCTTT. Protein product: CASSLWVVGNTEAFF.

This clonotype has only one observation. V and J are TRBV6-1 and TRBJ1-3; D is ambiguous. Between the trimmed V and J ends, which lost 5 bases and 2 bases, there was a span of 19 bases. The CDR3 length is 17 residues. The germline gives CDR1 MNHNS, CDR2 SASEGT. Here the CDR3 reads CASSPTLRSPAGNTIYF. The CDR3 DNA reads TGTGCCAGCAGTCCCACCCTACGGTCCCCCGCTGGAAACACCATATATTTT.

The V call is TRBV20-1, the J call TRBJ2-2, with 9 bases that match TRBD2. V lost 0 bases to trimming and J lost 3 bases; unmatched junction nucleotides: 5. This CDR3 spans 16 amino acids. Germline lookup yields CDR1 DFQATT and CDR2 SNEGSKA (reference sequence). The CDR3 coding sequence is TGCAGTGCTAGAGATGGCGGGAGGGCCGACACCGGGGAGCTGTTTTTT. This gives the protein CSARDGGRADTGELFF.

This clonotype appeared many times. This rearrangement joins TRBV21-1 to TRBJ2-7; the DNA was not used to check the table's D call, TRBD1. TRBV21-1 counts as a pseudogene. CDR3 length equals 14 residues. The CDR3 region is CASSKGTGWREQYF. The CDR3 DNA reads TGTGCCAGCAGCAAAGGGACAGGATGGCGCGAGCAGTACTTC.

This clonotype was counted a few times. The chain couples TRBV27 to TRBJ1-2; 9 bases fit TRBD1. Losses at the gene ends were 5 bases for V and 4 bases for J; bases not matched to a gene: 8. CDR1 is MNHEY and CDR2 is SMNVEV in the germline V gene (reference sequence). The length of the CDR3 is 15 residues. The CDR3 sequence: CASSPRDRASYGYTF. In DNA, the CDR3 is TGTGCCAGCAGTCCCCGGGACAGGGCATCCTATGGCTACACCTTC.

A few counts support this clonotype. This rearrangement joins TRBV10-3 to TRBJ2-1, with D perhaps TRBD1 (5 bases). Germline V gene data show CDR1 as ENHRY and CDR2 as SYGVKD. V shed 4 bases and J shed 6 bases, with 7 bases lying between them. The CDR3 contains 12 residues. The chain's CDR3 is CAISAQGNEQFF. The CDR3 DNA is TGTGCCATCAGTGCGCAGGGCAATGAGCAGTTCTTC.

V gene TRBV2 combines with J gene TRBJ1-5, with D perhaps TRBD1 (5 bases). Trimming pared 4 bases from V and 3 bases from J, leaving 16 bases between. CDR1 SNHLY and CDR2 FYNNEI come from the germline V gene. The CDR3 loop spans 16 amino acids. CDR3 coding DNA: TGTGCCAGCAGTGTTCAGGGAATAGGGGCCAATCAGCCCCAGCATTTT. Its protein product is CASSVQGIGANQPQHF.

This clonotype is a singleton in its sample. The chain combines TRBV7-2 with TRBJ1-4; no clear D. Germline V gene lookup returns CDR1 SGHTA and CDR2 FQGNSA. The length of the CDR3 is 13 residues. Trimming shortened V by 2 bases and J by 8 bases, and 9 bases separated the two germline ends. The CDR3 DNA sequence: TGTGCCAGCAGCTTACCGGACGGGGAAAAACTGTTTTTT. Translated: CASSLPDGEKLFF.

Note on this clonotype: At one end the junction does not follow the germline gene, possibly because of a read error. This sequence joins TRBV5-1 and TRBJ2-5; TRBD2 aligns across 7 bases. This CDR3 region has 14 residues. CDR1 SGHRS and CDR2 YFSETQ come from the germline V gene. CDR3 coding DNA: TGCGCCGGCAGCGGGGTGGGACTACACAATGAGCAGTACTTC. This gives the protein CAGSGVGLHNEQYF.

The genes are TRBV7-2 and TRBJ2-7; D might be TRBD1 (7 bases). The CDR3 covers 16 residues. Germline V CDR1 and CDR2: SGHTA, FQGNSA. V was shortened by 5 bases and J by 3 bases, with 20 bases between the two germline ends. In nucleotides, the CDR3 is TGTGCCAGCAGCCACCGGGCGGGACAGATGGTCTACGAGCAGTACTTC. It yields the protein CASSHRAGQMVYEQYF.

The chain links TRBV28 to TRBJ1-6; no clear D gene. The CDR3 totals 13 residues. V lost 2 bases and J 8 bases, leaving 7 bases between the germline ends. Germline V gives CDR1 MDHEN, CDR2 SYDVKM. CDR3 nucleotide sequence: TGTGCCAGCAGTTTAAAACAGTATTCACCCCTCCACTTT. It is translated as CASSLKQYSPLHF.

The chain uses TRBV20-1 and TRBJ1-6; D is ambiguous. Per germline, CDR1 DFQATT and CDR2 SNEGSKA (reference sequence). The germline V and J ends were trimmed by 0 bases and 8 bases, with 8 bases remaining between them. This CDR3 region has 13 residues. The chain's CDR3 is CSARDRSDSPLHF. CDR3 nucleotides: TGCAGTGCTAGAGATCGCTCAGATTCACCCCTCCACTTT.

Worth noting for this clonotype: Being one base from a much bigger clone, this may be a read error. The gene calls are TRBV29-1 and TRBJ2-1; D is unresolved. Germline CDR1 SQVTM, CDR2 ANQGSEA. The ends were cut back, 7 bases at V and 2 bases at J, with 9 bases in the middle. The CDR3 has 12 residues. The CDR3 region is CSAAPTYNEQFF. DNA for the CDR3: TGCAGCGCTGCACCAACCTACAATGAGCAGTTCTTC.

This chain connects TRBV10-2 to TRBJ2-7; 10 bases align to TRBD1. With V trimmed by 10 bases and J by 6 bases, 9 bases remained unmatched. Germline V lookup: CDR1 WSHSY, CDR2 SAAADI. The CDR3 runs to 13 residues. CDR3 amino acids: CATRDRGLGEQYF. DNA of the CDR3: TGCGCCACCAGGGACAGGGGTTTAGGCGAGCAGTACTTC.

V and J are TRBV3-1 and TRBJ2-1, with TRBD2 matching over 9 bases. The CDR3 contains 16 residues. Germline V lookup: CDR1 LGHDT, CDR2 YNNKEL (reference sequence). Unmatched junction bases numbered 11, after V lost 3 bases and J lost 8 bases. CDR3 sequence: CASSHARSGGWDEQFF. The CDR3 nucleotides are TGTGCCAGCAGCCATGCTCGTAGCGGGGGTTGGGATGAGCAGTTCTTC.

The chain couples TRBV12-3 or TRBV12-4 to TRBJ2-6; 7 positions agree with TRBD1. Trimming removed 3 bases from V and 0 bases from J; junction bases left unmatched: 11. The CDR3 loop spans 19 amino acids. CDR3 in amino acids: CASSFRIGQAVSGANVLTF. For the CDR3, the DNA is TGTGCCAGCAGTTTCCGCATAGGACAGGCTGTCTCTGGGGCCAACGTCCTGACTTTC.

This chain joins TRBV5-1 and TRBJ2-5, with TRBD2 identical over 7 bases. This CDR3 comprises 18 residues. The germline CDR1 and CDR2 sequences are SGHRS and YFSETQ. The ends lost 0 bases at V and 4 bases at J; junction bases unmatched: 15. The CDR3 spells CASSLGGGGGSFRETQYF. In DNA form, the CDR3 reads TGCGCCAGCAGCTTGGGTGGAGGAGGCGGGAGTTTCCGAGAGACCCAGTACTTC.

Remarks on this clonotype: A much larger clone differs from this one at a single base, so this may be a read error. The CDR3 DNA sequence: TGCGGCGTCGCCGGGACTAGCGGGAGAACAGATACGCAGTATTTT. It codes for CGVAGTSGRTDTQYF. The chain is built from TRBV29-1 and TRBJ2-3, with TRBD2 matching over 14 bases. The germline CDR1 and CDR2 sequences are SQVTM and ANQGSEA. This CDR3 has 15 residues.

The chain recombines TRBV20-1 with TRBJ2-1; D ambiguous. V was cut by 3 bases and J by 10 bases, with 22 bases left in between. The CDR3 consists of 15 residues. CDR1 is DFQATT and CDR2 is SNEGSKA in the germline V gene (reference sequence). The CDR3 DNA is TGCAGTGCTAGCCCTACCTACGGCGACCTCTACGAGCAGTTCTTC. Protein product: CSASPTYGDLYEQFF.

This clonotype has only one observation. In DNA, the CDR3 is TGTGCCAGCAGCTTAGCCAGCGTGAGCTCTGGAAACACCATATATTTT. This codes for CASSLASVSSGNTIYF. This chain links TRBV7-9 with TRBJ1-3; D call uncertain. CDR3 length: 16 amino acids. The germline V gene encodes CDR1 SEHNR and CDR2 FQNEAQ (reference sequence). Trimming stripped 0 bases from V and 0 bases from J, with 9 bases between.

For this clonotype: An end of the junction differs from the germline gene, which may be a read error. V gene TRBV15 combines with J gene TRBJ2-5; D may be TRBD1 or TRBD2 (5 bases each). This CDR3 has 15 residues. Germline CDR1 LNHNV, CDR2 YYDKDF (reference sequence). The CDR3 DNA is TGTGCCACCAGCAGAAAAACCGGGACCCAAGGGACCCAGTACTTC. It codes for CATSRKTGTQGTQYF.

V is TRBV15 and J is TRBJ2-3, with TRBD1 as a possible D gene (5 bases). The CDR3 consists of 15 residues. CDR1 LNHNV and CDR2 YYDKDF come from the germline V gene (reference sequence). Trimming took off 3 bases at V and 1 base at J, with 11 bases between the two ends. The CDR3 region is CATSRDKAGTDTQYF. CDR3 bases: TGTGCCACCAGCAGGGACAAGGCAGGCACAGATACGCAGTATTTT.

The chain combines TRBV19 with TRBJ2-1, with D perhaps TRBD1 (5 bases). This CDR3 has 14 amino acids. Per the germline V gene, CDR1 is LNHDA and CDR2 is SQIVND (reference sequence). Between the trimmed V and J ends, which lost 7 bases and 1 base, there was a span of 11 bases. Here the CDR3 DNA reads TGTGCCAGTAACTCCAGACAGTCCTACAATGAGCAGTTCTTC. Translating gives CASNSRQSYNEQFF.

The genes are TRBV5-1 and TRBJ2-1; TRBD2 matches at 9 bases. The germline CDR1 and CDR2 sequences are SGHRS and YFSETQ. Trimming at V came to 4 bases and at J to 5 bases, leaving 4 bases not matched to a gene. CDR3 length: 14 amino acids. CDR3 in DNA: TGCGCCAGCAGCGGGATAGCGGGGGACAATGAGCAGTTCTTC. It yields the protein CASSGIAGDNEQFF. Variable domain in full (rest from reference TRBV5-1 and TRBJ2-1): KAGVTQTPRYLIKTRGQQVTLSCSPISGHRSVSWYQQTPGQGLQFLFEYFSETQRNKGNFPGRFSGRQFSNSRSEMNVSTLELGDSALYLCASSGIAGDNEQFFGPGTRLTVL.

For this clonotype: A much larger clone differs by one base, so this may be a read error. The chain has TRBV14 and TRBJ2-7, with 9 bases identical to TRBD2. CDR1 is SGHDN, CDR2 FVKESK, per germline. The CDR3 is made up of 13 amino acids. Trimming at V came to 10 bases and at J to 2 bases, leaving 6 bases not matched to a gene. For the CDR3, the DNA is TGTGCCACTAGCGGGACTCTCCCCTACGAGCAGTACTTC. Translation gives CATSGTLPYEQYF.